The entry that follows covers one TCR beta chain sequence. The antigen is undetermined. Repertoires were generated with immunoSEQ multiplex PCR, while TCRdb's copy carries only in-frame clones and drops some. The table includes 35,000 to 45,000 clones, roughly 80% detected once. This entry is derived from a study of a mutant IDH1 vaccine in newly diagnosed glioma. Overall study context: Patients got their first vaccination 4-6 weeks after radiotherapy alone, or with temozolomide cycles.

Germline assignment: CDR1 SGHTA and CDR2 FQGNSA. The CDR3 is made up of 14 amino acids. The V and J ends lost 5 bases and 4 bases, in that order; junction bases with no gene match: 7. Noted time point: week 5, during vaccination. The study gave 300 ug of mutant IDH1 20-mer peptide per vaccine dose, with topical imiquimod. The receptor was isolated from a man aged 50 or older with glioma. The J gene is TRBJ1-1, the V gene TRBV7-2, with 7 bases lining up with TRBD1. Sequenced here: PBMCs, sampled from a glioma patient whose treatment included an IDH1 peptide vaccine. This CDR3 reads CASSENRGVTEAFF. The CDR3 DNA reads as TGTGCCAGCAGCGAAAACAGGGGAGTCACTGAAGCTTTCTTT.